This T cell receptor (beta chain) was sequenced for a study of vaccination and CD4 T cells after COVID-19. At the level of the study: Post-vaccination specimens were collected at a median of approximately 66 days following dose two (range 14 to 241). Overlapping SARS-CoV-2, HCoV-NL63, HCoV-OC43 and HCoV-229E spike peptides were used to stimulate cells.

With regard to this clonotype: What it binds is unknown.

The CDR3 has 14 amino acids. The V gene end was trimmed by 4 bases and the J gene end by 0 bases; junction bases not matched to a gene: 2. Per the germline V gene, CDR1 is MNHEY and CDR2 is SVGAGI. Scientists ran DNA taken from cultured CD4+ T cells through the Oncomine TCR Beta short-read assay for sequencing. MiXCR was run by TCRdb on the PCR reads, yielding one entry per CDR3 protein. The table has about 2,600 distinct CDR3 sequences, around 35% seen once. As to treatment: roughly 10-day PBMC culture with coronavirus spike peptide pools or control peptides (ViraFEST assay). This receptor was obtained from a human donor who had recovered from COVID-19. V is TRBV6-5 and J is TRBJ1-1, with 7 bases that match TRBD1. The sequencing sample was made of CD4+ T cells from blood, cultured in vitro. CDR3 nucleotide sequence: TGTGCCAGCAGTTCCAGGGGGGTGAACACTGAAGCTTTCTTT. This sequence encodes CASSSRGVNTEAFF.